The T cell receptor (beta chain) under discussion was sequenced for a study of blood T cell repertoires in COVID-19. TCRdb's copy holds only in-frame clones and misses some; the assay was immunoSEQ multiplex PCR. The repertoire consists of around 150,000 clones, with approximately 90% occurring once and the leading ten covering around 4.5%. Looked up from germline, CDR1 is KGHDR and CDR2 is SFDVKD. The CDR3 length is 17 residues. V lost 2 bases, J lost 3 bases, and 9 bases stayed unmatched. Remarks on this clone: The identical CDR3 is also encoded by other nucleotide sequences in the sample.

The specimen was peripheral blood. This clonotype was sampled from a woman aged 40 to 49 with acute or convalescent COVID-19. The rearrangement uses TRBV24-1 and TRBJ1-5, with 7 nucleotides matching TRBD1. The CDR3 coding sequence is TGTGCCACCAGTGATTCCCGGACAGGACCTCTCAATCAGCCCCAGCATTTT. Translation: CATSDSRTGPLNQPQHF.